Described below is a single TCR beta chain sequence and its context. The sample originates from a study of shared clonotypes between healthy human individuals. V shed 8 bases and J shed 4 bases, with 14 bases lying between them. Germline CDR1 and CDR2: MNHEY and SVGAGI. The length of the CDR3 is 14 residues. Sequencing used immunoSEQ multiplex PCR; TCRdb keeps in-frame clones, though not all of them. The data contain over a million clones, over 95% of them singletons. The sequencing sample was made of naive CD4+ T cells sorted from blood. Subset of the sample: CD45RA+ positively selected. V and J are TRBV6-5 and TRBJ2-2; D is ambiguous. The sequence came from a man aged 25-40 years in good health. CDR3 in DNA: TGTGCCAGCCGAACATTTGTACGCACCGGGGAGCTGTTTTTT. Translating gives CASRTFVRTGELFF.